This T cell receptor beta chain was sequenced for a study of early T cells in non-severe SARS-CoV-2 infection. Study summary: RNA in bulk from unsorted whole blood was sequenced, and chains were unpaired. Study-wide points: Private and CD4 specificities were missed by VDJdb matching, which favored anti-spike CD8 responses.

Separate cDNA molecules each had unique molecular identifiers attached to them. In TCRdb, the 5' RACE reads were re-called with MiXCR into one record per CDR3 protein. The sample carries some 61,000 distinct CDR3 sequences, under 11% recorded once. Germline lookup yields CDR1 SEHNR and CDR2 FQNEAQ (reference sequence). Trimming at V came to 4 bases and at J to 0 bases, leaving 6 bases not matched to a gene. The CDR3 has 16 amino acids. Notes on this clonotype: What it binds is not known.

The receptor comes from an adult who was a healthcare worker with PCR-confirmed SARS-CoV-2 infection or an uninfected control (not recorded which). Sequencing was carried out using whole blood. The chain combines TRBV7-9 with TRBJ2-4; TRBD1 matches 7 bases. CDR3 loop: CASSYRTGLAKNIQYF. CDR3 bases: TGTGCCAGCAGCTACCGGACAGGACTAGCCAAAAACATTCAGTACTTC.